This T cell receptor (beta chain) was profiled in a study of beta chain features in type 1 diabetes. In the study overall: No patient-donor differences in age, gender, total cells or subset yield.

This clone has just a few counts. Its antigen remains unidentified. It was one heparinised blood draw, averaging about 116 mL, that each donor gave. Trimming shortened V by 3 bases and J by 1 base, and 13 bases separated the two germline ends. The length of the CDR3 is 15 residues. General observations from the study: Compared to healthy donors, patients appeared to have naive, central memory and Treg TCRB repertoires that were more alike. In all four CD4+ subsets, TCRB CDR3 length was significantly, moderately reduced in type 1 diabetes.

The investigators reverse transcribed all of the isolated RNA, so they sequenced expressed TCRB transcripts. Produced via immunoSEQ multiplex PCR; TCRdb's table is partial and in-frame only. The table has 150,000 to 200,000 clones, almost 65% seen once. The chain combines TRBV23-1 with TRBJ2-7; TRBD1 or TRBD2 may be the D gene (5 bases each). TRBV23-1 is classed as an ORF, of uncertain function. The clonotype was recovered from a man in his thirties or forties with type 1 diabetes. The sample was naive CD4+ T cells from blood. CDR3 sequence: CASSHAGTGSYEQYF. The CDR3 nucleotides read TGCGCCAGCAGTCATGCCGGGACGGGTTCCTACGAGCAGTACTTC.